Listed below are T cell receptor beta chains from one sample, sequenced in a study. TCRdb reanalysed the 5' RACE reads using MiXCR and keeps one entry per CDR3 protein. The sample shows 50,000 to 65,000 distinct CDR3 sequences, about 20% of them seen only once. The sample comprised tumor-infiltrating Tregs sorted from the breast tumor. The receptors originated from a female donor with breast cancer. CDR3s include the opening cysteine and the closing phenylalanine or tryptophan. Each record gives: V gene, clone size, J gene, D gene, CDR3 DNA, CDR3 protein. A D gene is named only where the DNA matches it firmly. Not every row has a clone size; where given, it reads once, few, many or a size class.

V gene: TRBV5-1; clone size: few; J gene: TRBJ2-5; D gene: NA; CDR3 DNA: TGCGCCAGCAGTTTTGGGACGGCCCACCAAGAGACCCAGTACTTC; CDR3 protein: CASSFGTAHQETQYF
V gene: TRBV4-1; clone size: NA; J gene: TRBJ2-5; D gene: NA; CDR3 DNA: TGCGCCAGCAGCCCTCAACAGGAGGGAGAGACCCAGTACTTC; CDR3 protein: CASSPQQEGETQYF
V gene: TRBV12-3/TRBV12-4; clone size: NA; J gene: TRBJ2-4; D gene: TRBD2; CDR3 DNA: TGTGCCAGCAGTGCCGGGACTAGCGGGGGGGTGCTAGCCAAAAACATTCAGTACTTC; CDR3 protein: CASSAGTSGGVLAKNIQYF
V gene: TRBV28; clone size: many; J gene: TRBJ1-2; D gene: NA; CDR3 DNA: TGTGCCAGCACCGCCTCCAACAAAAACTATGGCTACACCTTC; CDR3 protein: CASTASNKNYGYTF
V gene: TRBV7-8; clone size: NA; J gene: TRBJ1-2; D gene: TRBD1; CDR3 DNA: TGTGCCAGCAGCCGGGGGACAGGGGCTAGGGCCTATGGCTACACCTTC; CDR3 protein: CASSRGTGARAYGYTF
V gene: TRBV28; clone size: once; J gene: TRBJ1-1; D gene: NA; CDR3 DNA: TGTGCCCTCAGGCGGGGGAACACTGAAGCTTTCTTT; CDR3 protein: CALRRGNTEAFF
V gene: TRBV5-1; clone size: few; J gene: TRBJ2-3; D gene: NA; CDR3 DNA: TGCGCCAGCAGCTTGATCCCTGGCACAGATACGCAGTATTTT; CDR3 protein: CASSLIPGTDTQYF
V gene: TRBV5-1; clone size: many; J gene: TRBJ2-5; D gene: NA; CDR3 DNA: TGCGCCAGCAGCCTGGGATGGCAAGAGACCCAGTACTTC; CDR3 protein: CASSLGWQETQYF
V gene: TRBV7-2; clone size: many; J gene: TRBJ2-3; D gene: TRBD2; CDR3 DNA: TGTGCCAGCAGAAAGAGCGGGGTTAGCACAGATACGCAGTATTTT; CDR3 protein: CASRKSGVSTDTQYF
V gene: TRBV12-3/TRBV12-4; clone size: NA; J gene: TRBJ2-1; D gene: TRBD2; CDR3 DNA: TGTGCCAGCAGGACTAGCGGGAGTAAGGGCTATGAGCAGTTCTTC; CDR3 protein: CASRTSGSKGYEQFF
V gene: TRBV10-3; clone size: many; J gene: TRBJ2-1; D gene: NA; CDR3 DNA: TGTGCCACCCATGCGGACCCTTACAATGAGCAGTTCTTC; CDR3 protein: CATHADPYNEQFF
V gene: TRBV4-1; clone size: few; J gene: TRBJ2-1; D gene: NA; CDR3 DNA: TGCGCCAGCAGCCAATTCGGTAGGGCCAGGTACAATGAGCAGTTCTTC; CDR3 protein: CASSQFGRARYNEQFF
V gene: TRBV7-6; clone size: many; J gene: TRBJ2-1; D gene: TRBD1; CDR3 DNA: TGTGCCAGCAGCTCAACCAGGGGGAATGAGCAGTTCTTC; CDR3 protein: CASSSTRGNEQFF
V gene: TRBV20-1; clone size: NA; J gene: TRBJ2-3; D gene: TRBD2; CDR3 DNA: TGCAGTGCTAGAGATTCCGGGTGGTCAGCGGGGGACGCAGATACGCAGTATTTT; CDR3 protein: CSARDSGWSAGDADTQYF
V gene: TRBV4-2; clone size: many; J gene: TRBJ2-2; D gene: NA; CDR3 DNA: TGTGCCAGCAGCCAAGATCCGGGACCGATGGCCGGGGAGCTGTTTTTT; CDR3 protein: CASSQDPGPMAGELFF
V gene: TRBV29-1; clone size: medium-sized; J gene: TRBJ2-3; D gene: TRBD1; CDR3 DNA: TGCAGCGTTGACCGGGACAGTAGCACAGATACGCAGTATTTT; CDR3 protein: CSVDRDSSTDTQYF
V gene: TRBV5-1; clone size: NA; J gene: TRBJ1-1; D gene: TRBD1; CDR3 DNA: TGCGCCAGCCCGAGAGGGACAGGGGTTAAAGTAAACACTGAAGCTTTCTTT; CDR3 protein: CASPRGTGVKVNTEAFF
V gene: TRBV3-1; clone size: NA; J gene: TRBJ2-7; D gene: NA; CDR3 DNA: TGTGCCAGCAGCCGAGCGGAAGGGGTTGGCGAGCAGTACTTC; CDR3 protein: CASSRAEGVGEQYF
V gene: TRBV10-3; clone size: few; J gene: TRBJ1-1; D gene: NA; CDR3 DNA: TGTGCCATCAGTGAGGGCAGGTGGAGCTTGTCCGCTTTCTTT; CDR3 protein: CAISEGRWSLSAFF
V gene: TRBV10-3; clone size: NA; J gene: TRBJ1-2; D gene: TRBD1; CDR3 DNA: TGTGCCATCAGTGAGCCTGGACAGGGACCTTTTGGTGGGTATGGCTACACCTTC; CDR3 protein: CAISEPGQGPFGGYGYTF
V gene: TRBV20-1; clone size: NA; J gene: TRBJ2-5; D gene: NA; CDR3 DNA: TGCAGGGAGGGGGGAGGAGGAGAGACCCAGTACTTC; CDR3 protein: CREGGGGETQYF
V gene: TRBV20-1; clone size: many; J gene: TRBJ2-3; D gene: TRBD2; CDR3 DNA: TGCAGTGCTAGAGCGCCGGGGGGTGGTACGCAGTATTTT; CDR3 protein: CSARAPGGGTQYF
V gene: TRBV28; clone size: NA; J gene: TRBJ1-5; D gene: NA; CDR3 DNA: TGTGCCAGCACCCGAAGTAATCGGAATCAGCCCCAGCATTTT; CDR3 protein: CASTRSNRNQPQHF
V gene: TRBV24-1; clone size: many; J gene: TRBJ2-3; D gene: TRBD1; CDR3 DNA: TGTGCCACCAGTGAGACCGGGACAGGCACAGATACGCAGTATTTT; CDR3 protein: CATSETGTGTDTQYF
V gene: TRBV5-1; clone size: few; J gene: TRBJ2-1; D gene: NA; CDR3 DNA: TGCGCCAGCAGGCTCCGTAGGAGTAGCGGATACAATGAGCGGTTCTTC; CDR3 protein: CASRLRRSSGYNERFF
V gene: TRBV7-3; clone size: many; J gene: TRBJ2-1; D gene: TRBD1; CDR3 DNA: TGTGCCAGCAGCAAAGGGACAGGGTACAATGAGCAGTTCTTC; CDR3 protein: CASSKGTGYNEQFF
V gene: TRBV6-2/TRBV6-3; clone size: many; J gene: TRBJ1-5; D gene: NA; CDR3 DNA: TGTGCCAGCACCTCCCGACCTGGGGAAAATCAGCCCCAGCATTTT; CDR3 protein: CASTSRPGENQPQHF